These T cell receptor beta chains were read from a single sample in a study of T cells in Graves' hyperthyroidism and ophthalmopathy. In TCRdb, the multiplex PCR reads were re-called with MiXCR into one record per CDR3 protein. This table has about 840,000 distinct CDR3 sequences, 38% appearing once. Specimen: blood. The receptors were sampled from a man younger than 35 with Graves' hyperthyroidism. Both conserved end residues are part of each CDR3. D genes are given only for firm matches. Expanded clones are given a class, and other clones once, few, many or no size at all.

clone size | J gene | V gene | CDR3 length | D gene | CDR3 DNA | CDR3 protein
NA | TRBJ1-2 | TRBV9 | 17 | TRBD1 | TGTGCCAGCAGCGTGGGACAGGGGGGGACCCTCTTCTATGGCTACACCTTC | CASSVGQGGTLFYGYTF
few | TRBJ1-1 | TRBV4-3 | 13 | NA | TGCGCCAGCAGCCCTTTTGGGGGAGGTGAAGCTTTCTTT | CASSPFGGGEAFF
NA | TRBJ2-5 | TRBV2 | 15 | NA | TGTGCCAGCGTTGAGGTCTGGTCGTACCAAGAGACCCAGTACTTC | CASVEVWSYQETQYF
NA | TRBJ1-1 | TRBV29-1 | 12 | NA | TGCAGCGTTGCAGAGACGAAGAGCGAAGCTTTCTTT | CSVAETKSEAFF
many | TRBJ1-5 | TRBV12-3/TRBV12-4 | 15 | TRBD1 | TGTGCCAGCAGTTTAGAGGGACAGCAAAATCAGCCCCAGCATTTT | CASSLEGQQNQPQHF
few | TRBJ2-7 | TRBV20-1 | 13 | NA | TGCAGTGCTAGGGGACACCTCTCCTACGAGCAGTACTTC | CSARGHLSYEQYF
many | TRBJ2-2 | TRBV7-6 | 12 | NA | TGTGCCAGCAGCTTAACTAGCGGGGAGCTGTTTTTT | CASSLTSGELFF
many | TRBJ1-1 | TRBV19 | 16 | NA | TGTGCCAGTAGTATAGCCGAGGGGGAGGTAGACACTGAAGCTTTCTTT | CASSIAEGEVDTEAFF
NA | TRBJ1-3 | TRBV10-3 | 17 | NA | TGTGCCAGCAGTGAGAGACTGACACCGACCTCTGGAAACACCATATATTTT | CASSERLTPTSGNTIYF
NA | TRBJ2-1 | TRBV27 | 12 | NA | TGTGCCAGCAGTCAACGGATAAATGAGCAGTTCTTC | CASSQRINEQFF
many | TRBJ2-7 | TRBV29-1 | 13 | NA | TGCAGCGTTGAAGGAAGCAGCTCCTACGAGCAGTACTTC | CSVEGSSSYEQYF
many | TRBJ1-5 | TRBV9 | 13 | NA | TGTGCCAGCAGCGTAAGGGGAGACCAGCCCCAGCATTTT | CASSVRGDQPQHF
NA | TRBJ2-3 | TRBV24-1 | 15 | NA | TGTGCCACCAGTGATTTCCGTGATCCCACAGATACGCAGTATTTT | CATSDFRDPTDTQYF
many | TRBJ1-3 | TRBV7-3 | 14 | NA | TGTGCCAGCAGCTCAGGACAGCTCGCGGACACCATATATTTT | CASSSGQLADTIYF
many | TRBJ2-7 | TRBV2 | 12 | TRBD1 | TGTGCCAGCATATGGACAGGGTACGAGCAGTACTTC | CASIWTGYEQYF
few | TRBJ2-5 | TRBV5-4 | 14 | TRBD2 | TGTGCCAGCAGCTTAGGGACTAGGCTTGAGACCCAGTACTTC | CASSLGTRLETQYF
few | TRBJ1-5 | TRBV19 | 15 | NA | TGTGCCAGTAGTATAGGTAGGCCAGGCGGTCAGCCCCAGCATTTT | CASSIGRPGGQPQHF
NA | TRBJ1-6 | TRBV6-5 | 13 | TRBD1 | TGTGCCAGCTTGGACAGGGGTGATTCACCCCTCCACTTT | CASLDRGDSPLHF
NA | TRBJ2-7 | TRBV7-9 | 19 | TRBD1 | TGCGCCAGCAGCCAAGATCTTGGGGGAATAGGACAGGTCGCCTACGAGCAGTACTTC | CASSQDLGGIGQVAYEQYF
NA | TRBJ1-2 | TRBV29-1 | 13 | NA | TGCAGCGTTGAAGATATAGGGAGAGATGGCCGCACCTTC | CSVEDIGRDGRTF
many | TRBJ1-5 | TRBV19 | 13 | NA | TGTGCCAGTAGCCCAGGGTACAATCAGCCCCAGCATTTT | CASSPGYNQPQHF
NA | TRBJ1-1 | TRBV19 | 12 | NA | TGTGCCAGTAGTATAGCAGCAACTGAAGCTTTCTTT | CASSIAATEAFF
few | TRBJ2-7 | TRBV4-1 | 14 | NA | TGCGCCAGCAGCCAAGAGTTACGGACCTACGAGCAGTACTTC | CASSQELRTYEQYF
many | TRBJ1-2 | TRBV9 | 13 | NA | TGTGCCAGCAGCCAAGGGGTGACCTATGGCTACACCTTC | CASSQGVTYGYTF
many | TRBJ2-5 | TRBV15 | 16 | TRBD2 | TGTGCCACCAGCAGAGGGACTAGCGGGTACCAAGAGACCCAGTACTTC | CATSRGTSGYQETQYF
few | TRBJ2-7 | TRBV20-1 | 13 | TRBD2 | TGCAGTGCAACTCGGGACTATTCCTACGAGCAGTACTTC | CSATRDYSYEQYF
NA | TRBJ1-4 | TRBV15 | 12 | NA | TGTGCCACCAGCACCCCCTCTATGAACAGCTATTTT | CATSTPSMNSYF
many | TRBJ2-5 | TRBV20-1 | 13 | NA | TGCAGTGCTAGTGGGGTTGTTGTCGACGGCCAGTACTTC | CSASGVVVDGQYF
NA | TRBJ2-7 | TRBV10-3 | 12 | NA | TGTGCCATCAGTGAGGGGACGTACGAGCAGTACTTC | CAISEGTYEQYF
few | TRBJ1-6 | TRBV4-1 | 15 | TRBD1 | TGCGCCAGCAGCCAAGCGGACAGGGGACGCTCACCCCTCCACTTT | CASSQADRGRSPLHF
many | TRBJ2-7 | TRBV29-1 | 12 | TRBD2 | TGCAGCGTAACCGGGACTAGAGACGAGCAGTACTTC | CSVTGTRDEQYF
many | TRBJ2-5 | TRBV10-3 | 14 | TRBD1 | TGTGCCATCAGTGAGTCGACAGGGGTAGAGACCCAGTACTTC | CAISESTGVETQYF
many | TRBJ1-1 | TRBV15 | 13 | NA | TGTGCCACCAGCATCGGTTCCGGAACTGAAGCTTTCTTT | CATSIGSGTEAFF
many | TRBJ1-5 | TRBV19 | 16 | NA | TGTGCCAGTAGTATAGATGGAGGGGACAGCAATCAGCCCCAGCATTTT | CASSIDGGDSNQPQHF
NA | TRBJ2-5 | TRBV7-9 | 17 | TRBD2 | TGTGCCAGCAGCTTAGTGGCTAGCGGGAGGCCCCAAGAGACCCAGTACTTC | CASSLVASGRPQETQYF
few | TRBJ2-5 | TRBV25-1 | 15 | NA | TGTGCCAGCACATCTGGGACCCGGCGGGGAGAGACCCAGTACTTC | CASTSGTRRGETQYF
few | TRBJ2-3 | TRBV7-3 | 16 | TRBD2 | TGTGCCAGCAGCTTGCTGACTAGCGGGGCTACAGATACGCAGTATTTT | CASSLLTSGATDTQYF
many | TRBJ2-7 | TRBV2 | 12 | NA | TGTGCCAGCAGTGAACAAGCCTACGAGCAGTACTTC | CASSEQAYEQYF
many | TRBJ1-2 | TRBV20-1 | 14 | NA | TGCAGTGCTCCCTGGGGGGCTTTAAACTATGGCTACACCTTC | CSAPWGALNYGYTF
NA | TRBJ2-6 | TRBV25-1 | 18 | NA | TGTGCCAGCAGGACCCTGCGGGACACTCTGTCTGGGGCCAACGTCCTGACTTTC | CASRTLRDTLSGANVLTF